Each of the 32 T cell receptor beta chains below was sequenced from the same sample in a study of CD8 T cells in Susac syndrome. With random hexamers, roughly 0.45 to 1 ug RNA was reverse transcribed. MiXCR, run by TCRdb on the immunoSEQ multiplex PCR reads, gives a single entry per CDR3 protein. The sample carries some 140,000 distinct CDR3 sequences, 90% to 95% recorded once. Sequencing was carried out using CD8+ T cells from PBMCs. These receptors originate from a human donor with multiple sclerosis.

This sequence joins TRBV25-1 and TRBJ2-1; perhaps TRBD2 as D (5 bases). In germline, CDR1 is MGHDK, CDR2 SYGVNS. The CDR3 runs 14 residues. The V end was cut by 6 bases, the J end by 2 bases, with 11 bases between. The chain's CDR3 is CASRRGSPYNEQFF. CDR3 coding DNA: TGTGCCAGCAGACGGGGTTCTCCCTACAATGAGCAGTTCTTC. The variable domain in full, with the rest retrieved from reference TRBV25-1 and TRBJ2-1, is EADIYQTPRYLVIGTGKKITLECSQTMGHDKMYWYQQDPGMELHLIHYSYGVNSTEKGDLSSESTVSRIRTEHFPLTLESARPSHTSQYLCASRRGSPYNEQFFGPGTRLTVL.

This clonotype showed up just once. This chain connects TRBV4-3 to TRBJ2-7; either TRBD1 or TRBD2 may supply D (5 bases each). V lost 0 bases and J 3 bases, leaving 15 bases between the germline ends. Germline V gene sequence: CDR1 LGHNA, CDR2 YSLEER. This CDR3 spans 16 amino acids. The CDR3 spells CASSQDLPERGYEQYF. The CDR3 region has the DNA TGCGCCAGCAGCCAAGATCTCCCTGAGAGGGGCTACGAGCAGTACTTC.

V usage is TRBV7-9 and J usage is TRBJ2-1; 7 bases are a match to TRBD2. Germline V CDR1 and CDR2: SEHNR, FQNEAQ (reference sequence). There are 19 residues in the CDR3. The trim removed 4 bases at V and 4 bases at J, leaving 19 bases unmatched. The CDR3 reads CASSSPPGSGTFYYNEQFF. The CDR3 nucleotides read TGTGCCAGCAGCTCTCCCCCGGGCAGCGGGACCTTTTATTACAATGAGCAGTTCTTC.

The V and J genes are TRBV19 and TRBJ2-5, with 8 bases that match TRBD2. Germline CDR1 is LNHDA and CDR2 is SQIVND (reference sequence). J lost 5 bases, V lost 6 bases, and 11 bases had no gene match. This CDR3 has 15 amino acids. CDR3 DNA sequence: TGTGCCAGTAGCTGGAGCGGGAGTTCTGGGGAGACCCAGTACTTC. This sequence encodes CASSWSGSSGETQYF.

The chain couples TRBV20-1 to TRBJ1-5, with unresolved D. The length of the CDR3 is 9 residues. Germline assignment: CDR1 DFQATT and CDR2 SNEGSKA (reference sequence). This CDR3 is CSLGQPQHF. The CDR3 DNA reads TGCAGCCTTGGGCAGCCCCAGCATTTT.

J is TRBJ2-1 and V is TRBV13, with a possible D match to TRBD2 (6 bases). V dropped 7 bases and J dropped 1 base, with 14 bases sitting between them. The length of the CDR3 is 15 residues. Germline loops: CDR1 PRHDT, CDR2 FYEKMQ (reference sequence). CDR3 loop: CASTLSGASYNEQFF. DNA for the CDR3: TGTGCCAGCACCCTTAGCGGAGCTTCCTACAATGAGCAGTTCTTC.

The rearrangement joins TRBV15 to TRBJ1-5; the match to TRBD1 covers 10 bases. V dropped 0 bases and J dropped 5; count of bases not matched to a gene: 1. CDR1 LNHNV and CDR2 YYDKDF come from the germline V gene (reference sequence). CDR3 size: 15 residues. The DNA for the CDR3 is TGTGCCACCAGCAGAGACGGGACAGGGGATCAGCCCCAGCATTTT. Encoded protein: CATSRDGTGDQPQHF.

This sequence joins TRBV27 and TRBJ1-1, with D perhaps matching TRBD1 (6 bases). Germline CDR1 reads MNHEY; CDR2 reads SMNVEV (reference sequence). V was clipped by 5 bases and J by 5 bases, with 15 bases between them. This CDR3 is built from 14 residues. The CDR3 protein is CASSHTGFETEAFF. CDR3 nucleotides: TGTGCCAGCAGTCATACAGGGTTTGAGACTGAAGCTTTCTTT.

This clonotype has just one count. This chain joins TRBV5-1 and TRBJ2-2, with 8 nucleotides matching TRBD2. The length of the CDR3 is 15 residues. Germline V gene lookup returns CDR1 SGHRS and CDR2 YFSETQ. After removal of 6 bases from V and 5 bases from J, the junction contained 9 bases not matched to a gene. The CDR3 spells CASTASGSGTGELFF. In DNA, the CDR3 is TGCGCCAGCACTGCGAGCGGGAGTGGGACCGGGGAGCTGTTTTTT.

V is TRBV4-1 and J is TRBJ1-1; D may be TRBD1 (5 bases). This CDR3 region has 16 residues. CDR1 is MGHRA, CDR2 YSYEKL, per germline. V lost 0 bases and J lost 0, with 11 bases in between. In DNA form, the CDR3 reads TGCGCCAGCAGCCAAGATCCGGGGACGATGAACACTGAAGCTTTCTTT. This translates into CASSQDPGTMNTEAFF.

V and J are TRBV28 and TRBJ1-6; D is unclear. The CDR3 is 11 amino acids. Deletions cut 3 bases from V and 12 bases from J, with 6 bases between. Germline V gene sequence: CDR1 MDHEN, CDR2 SYDVKM. CDR3 sequence reads: CASSFAGPLHF. Here the CDR3 DNA reads TGTGCCAGCAGTTTTGCCGGACCCCTCCACTTT. Variable domain in full (rest from reference TRBV28 and TRBJ1-6): DVKVTQSSRYLVKRTGEKVFLECVQDMDHENMFWYRQDPGLGLRLIYFSYDVKMKEKGDIPEGYSVSREKKERFSLILESASTNQTSMYLCASSFAGPLHFGNGTRLTVT.

The chain combines TRBV6-5 with TRBJ2-1; TRBD2 matches at 9 bases. Germline trimming cut 4 bases from V and 5 bases from J; bases unmatched to any gene: 12. Germline-derived CDR1 and CDR2 are MNHEY and SVGAGI. This CDR3 has 17 residues. CDR3 loop: CASSFRAGGEYNNEQFF. The CDR3 DNA reads as TGTGCCAGCAGTTTTAGGGCGGGAGGGGAATATAACAATGAGCAGTTCTTC.

This chain uses TRBV25-1 with TRBJ2-2; D perhaps matches TRBD1 (6 bases). Between the trimmed V and J ends, which lost 6 bases and 4 bases, there was a span of 12 bases. Germline V gene data show CDR1 as MGHDK and CDR2 as SYGVNS. This CDR3 region has 14 residues. The CDR3 here is CASRHSGVTGELFF. In DNA, the CDR3 is TGTGCCAGCAGACATTCAGGGGTCACCGGGGAGCTGTTTTTT.

The rearrangement joins TRBV27 to TRBJ1-1; tentatively, D is TRBD1 (5 bases). Germline V gene lookup returns CDR1 MNHEY and CDR2 SMNVEV (reference sequence). V shed 2 bases and J shed 0 bases, with 7 bases lying between them. The CDR3 extends over 14 amino acids. CDR3 sequence reads: CASSLTGVNTEAFF. CDR3 DNA sequence: TGTGCCAGCAGTTTAACAGGCGTGAACACTGAAGCTTTCTTT.

The CDR3 sequence: CASSPLEIGNEQFF. DNA of the CDR3: TGCGCCAGCAGCCCCCTGGAGATAGGCAATGAGCAGTTCTTC. This chain links TRBV4-1 with TRBJ2-1; no clear D. The CDR3 is 14 residues long. Germline V gene lookup returns CDR1 MGHRA and CDR2 YSYEKL. Trimming shortened V by 4 bases and J by 6 bases, and 13 bases separated the two germline ends.

V and J are TRBV2 and TRBJ2-1; D ambiguous. V lost 4 bases, J lost 6 bases, and 10 bases lay in between. The germline V gene has CDR1 SNHLY and CDR2 FYNNEI. CDR3 length equals 13 residues. CDR3 bases: TGTGCCAGCAGTGGGGGTAGCAGCAATGAGCAGTTCTTC. The encoded protein is CASSGGSSNEQFF.

The chain couples TRBV12-3 or TRBV12-4 to TRBJ2-1; D uncertain. Trimming pared 6 bases from V and 5 bases from J, leaving 17 bases between. This CDR3 region has 15 residues. This CDR3 reads CASSPTETENNEQFF. The CDR3 DNA follows: TGTGCCAGCAGCCCTACCGAGACGGAGAACAATGAGCAGTTCTTC.

The genes are TRBV27 and TRBJ1-5; 7 positions agree with TRBD1. Germline assignment: CDR1 MNHEY and CDR2 SMNVEV (reference sequence). This CDR3 spans 15 amino acids. Germline trimming cut 2 bases from V and 3 bases from J; bases unmatched to any gene: 4. CDR3 protein: CASSLSQGVNQPQHF. The CDR3 DNA is TGTGCCAGCAGTTTAAGCCAGGGGGTCAATCAGCCCCAGCATTTT.

The rearrangement joins TRBV5-6 to TRBJ2-4; D is unresolved. This CDR3 contains 14 residues. V was trimmed by 0 bases and J by 3 bases, leaving 7 bases between them. From germline, CDR1 is SGHDT and CDR2 YYEEEE. The CDR3 region has the DNA TGTGCCAGCAGCTTGGCCGTCAGCAAAAACATTCAGTACTTC. Encoded protein: CASSLAVSKNIQYF.

The V and J genes are TRBV6-2 or TRBV6-3 and TRBJ2-3, with a weak D call TRBD1 (5 bases). CDR3 length: 16 residues. CDR1 and CDR2 from the germline V gene are MNHEY and SVGEGT. The V and J ends lost 4 bases and 0 bases respectively, with 14 bases between them. The CDR3 nucleotides read TGTGCCAGCAGTTCTACACAGGCCCTTAGCACAGATACGCAGTATTTT. Translating gives CASSSTQALSTDTQYF.

The chain couples TRBV28 to TRBJ2-7; TRBD1 might be the D (5 bases). CDR1 MDHEN and CDR2 SYDVKM come from the germline V gene. Trimming left V 7 bases short and J 3 bases short, with 16 bases between. CDR3 length: 14 amino acids. The CDR3 spells CASTQAGYIYEQYF. Here the CDR3 DNA reads TGTGCCAGCACTCAGGCAGGGTACATCTACGAGCAGTACTTC.

The chain couples TRBV7-9 to TRBJ1-2; the D is unclear. This CDR3 is 15 amino acids long. Germline V gene sequence: CDR1 SEHNR, CDR2 FQNEAQ (reference sequence). V was shortened by 6 bases and J by 4 bases, with 18 bases between the two germline ends. CDR3 sequence (DNA): TGTGCCAGCAGTTCCCCGGGAATAGGTTCCTATGGCTACACCTTC. Encoded protein: CASSSPGIGSYGYTF.

The gene calls are TRBV5-4 and TRBJ2-5; the D gene is possibly TRBD1 (6 bases). Trimming took off 4 bases at V and 3 bases at J, with 10 bases between the two ends. The CDR3 is 13 residues long. CDR1 and CDR2 from the germline V gene are SGHNT and YYREEE (reference sequence). The CDR3 reads CASSDRPKETQYF. The CDR3 nucleotides read TGTGCCAGCAGCGACAGGCCGAAAGAGACCCAGTACTTC.

This sequence joins TRBV15 and TRBJ2-1; D unclear. The CDR3 sequence is 13 residues long. Trimming took off 6 bases at V and 5 bases at J, with 11 bases between the two ends. The germline V gene encodes CDR1 LNHNV and CDR2 YYDKDF (reference sequence). DNA for the CDR3: TGTGCCACCAGATCTCCCGGTAACAATGAGCAGTTCTTC. It encodes CATRSPGNNEQFF. Variable domain in full (rest from reference TRBV15 and TRBJ2-1): DAMVIQNPRYQVTQFGKPVTLSCSQTLNHNVMYWYQQKSSQAPKLLFHYYDKDFNNEADTPDNFQSRRPNTSFCFLDIRSPGLGDTAMYLCATRSPGNNEQFFGPGTRLTVL.

This chain joins TRBV29-1 and TRBJ1-1; D is unclear. This CDR3 spans 13 amino acids. Trimming cost V 6 bases and J 0 bases, with 11 bases left between them. The germline V gene has CDR1 SQVTM and CDR2 ANQGSEA. CDR3 nucleotide sequence: TGCAGCGTCCGGACCGATATGAACACTGAAGCTTTCTTT. Translation gives CSVRTDMNTEAFF.

The V and J genes are TRBV28 and TRBJ1-3; possible D gene TRBD1, 6 bases. CDR1 and CDR2 from the germline V gene are MDHEN and SYDVKM. Trimming pared 4 bases from V and 0 bases from J, leaving 10 bases between. The CDR3 is 15 amino acids. This chain's CDR3 is CASSYGGNSGNTIYF. CDR3 sequence (DNA): TGTGCCAGCAGTTACGGGGGCAACTCTGGAAACACCATATATTTT. Based on the CDR3 plus reference TRBV28 and TRBJ1-3, the full variable domain is DVKVTQSSRYLVKRTGEKVFLECVQDMDHENMFWYRQDPGLGLRLIYFSYDVKMKEKGDIPEGYSVSREKKERFSLILESASTNQTSMYLCASSYGGNSGNTIYFGEGSWLTVV.

The chain's CDR3 is CASSGGQETQYF. Here the CDR3 DNA reads TGTGCCAGCAGCGGGGGACAAGAGACCCAGTACTTC. The chain uses TRBV27 and TRBJ2-5; D is possibly TRBD2 (6 bases). CDR3 length: 12 amino acids. V was clipped by 6 bases and J by 2 bases, with 7 bases between them. From germline, CDR1 is MNHEY and CDR2 SMNVEV (reference sequence).

This clonotype came up a few times. The genes are TRBV19 and TRBJ2-7, with 12 bases fitting TRBD2. CDR1 LNHDA and CDR2 SQIVND come from the germline V gene (reference sequence). V was pared by 5 bases and J by 3 bases, with 2 bases of the junction left unmatched. This CDR3 is built from 14 residues. The CDR3 nucleotides are TGTGCCAGTAGTCCGGGACTAGCGGGCTACGAGCAGTACTTC. Translation: CASSPGLAGYEQYF. The full variable domain, completed using reference TRBV19 and TRBJ2-7, is DGGITQSPKYLFRKEGQNVTLSCEQNLNHDAMYWYRQDPGQGLRLIYYSQIVNDFQKGDIAEGYSVSREKKESFPLTVTSAQKNPTAFYLCASSPGLAGYEQYFGPGTRLTVT.

The chain has TRBV5-6 and TRBJ1-1; unclear D gene. The CDR3 length is 14 residues. CDR1 is SGHDT and CDR2 is YYEEEE in the germline V gene. Trimming pared 4 bases from V and 0 bases from J, leaving 10 bases between. This CDR3 reads CASSLMELNTEAFF. The CDR3 region has the DNA TGTGCCAGCAGCCTGATGGAGCTGAACACTGAAGCTTTCTTT.

A single count supports this clonotype. The chain is built from TRBV3-1 and TRBJ1-2, with no clear D. Per germline, CDR1 LGHDT and CDR2 YNNKEL (reference sequence). V dropped 8 bases and J dropped 8 bases, with 18 bases sitting between them. CDR3 length: 13 residues. CDR3 sequence: CASGPTGRLGYTF. The CDR3 nucleotides read TGTGCCAGCGGACCAACCGGGAGGCTGGGCTACACCTTC.

This chain links TRBV5-1 with TRBJ2-7; D gene unclear. The CDR3 is 15 residues long. Germline values: CDR1 SGHRS, CDR2 YFSETQ. Trimming removed 0 bases at V and 0 bases at J, with 10 bases between. DNA for the CDR3: TGCGCCAGCAGCTTGGGCTGGGGATCCTCCTACGAGCAGTACTTC. Translation gives CASSLGWGSSYEQYF. The variable domain in full, with the rest retrieved from reference TRBV5-1 and TRBJ2-7, is KAGVTQTPRYLIKTRGQQVTLSCSPISGHRSVSWYQQTPGQGLQFLFEYFSETQRNKGNFPGRFSGRQFSNSRSEMNVSTLELGDSALYLCASSLGWGSSYEQYFGPGTRLTVT.

This clonotype was counted once. The genes are TRBV5-4 and TRBJ1-2, with no clear D. Germline V gives CDR1 SGHNT, CDR2 YYREEE (reference sequence). V was clipped by 1 base and J by 9 bases, with 10 bases between them. This CDR3 is built from 12 residues. Written as DNA, the CDR3 is TGTGCCAGCAGCTTGACCTCCGGAAGCTACACCTTC. Residues: CASSLTSGSYTF. Looking up the rest from reference TRBV5-4 and TRBJ1-2 gives the full variable domain: ETGVTQSPTHLIKTRGQQVTLRCSSQSGHNTVSWYQQALGQGPQFIFQYYREEENGRGNFPPRFSGLQFPNYSSELNVNALELDDSALYLCASSLTSGSYTFGSGTRLTVV.